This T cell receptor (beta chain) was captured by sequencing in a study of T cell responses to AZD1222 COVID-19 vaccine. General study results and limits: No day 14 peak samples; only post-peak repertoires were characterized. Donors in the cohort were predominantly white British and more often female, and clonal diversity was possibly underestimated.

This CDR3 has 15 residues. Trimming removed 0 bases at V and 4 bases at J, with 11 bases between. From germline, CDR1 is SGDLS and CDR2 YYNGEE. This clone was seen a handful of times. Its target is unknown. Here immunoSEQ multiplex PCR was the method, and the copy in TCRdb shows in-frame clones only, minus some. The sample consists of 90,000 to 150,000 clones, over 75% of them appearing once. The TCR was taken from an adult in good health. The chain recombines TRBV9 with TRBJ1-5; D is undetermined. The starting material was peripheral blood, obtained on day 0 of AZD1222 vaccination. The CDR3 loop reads CASSVGPVPNQPQHF. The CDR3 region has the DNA TGTGCCAGCAGCGTAGGGCCAGTTCCAAATCAGCCCCAGCATTTT.